These 24 T cell receptor beta chains share one sample of origin, sequenced in a study of blood T cell repertoires in COVID-19. Profiling relied on immunoSEQ multiplex PCR, and the TCRdb table lists in-frame clones only, not all of them. The sample records roughly 100,000 clones, more than 80% being singletons. What was sequenced was peripheral blood. Source of these receptors: a human donor in a cohort sampled during active COVID-19.

The genes are TRBV18 and TRBJ1-2; 10 bases line up with TRBD1. This CDR3 is built from 18 residues. Trimming cost V 6 bases and J 2 bases; bases outside gene matches: 15. Per the germline V gene, CDR1 is KGHSH and CDR2 is LQKENI. For the CDR3, the DNA is TGTGCCAGCTCTCCCTTCGGGACAGGGGAAGGAAGCAACTATGGCTACACCTTC. This codes for CASSPFGTGEGSNYGYTF.

V usage is TRBV5-4 and J usage is TRBJ1-1, with 10 bases aligning to TRBD1. CDR1 is SGHNT and CDR2 is YYREEE in the germline V gene (reference sequence). V dropped 5 bases and J dropped 4; count of bases not matched to a gene: 8. CDR3 length: 15 residues. The CDR3 loop reads CASSSGTGVGTEAFF. CDR3 DNA sequence: TGTGCCAGCAGTTCAGGGACAGGGGTGGGCACTGAAGCTTTCTTT.

This chain uses TRBV2 with TRBJ2-3; D perhaps matches TRBD2 (6 bases). The CDR3 has 16 residues. Germline-derived CDR1 and CDR2 are SNHLY and FYNNEI. Trimming shortened V by 7 bases and J by 2 bases, and 19 bases separated the two germline ends. This CDR3 is CASIVRRGPATDTQYF. In DNA form, the CDR3 reads TGTGCCAGCATCGTCAGGAGGGGACCCGCCACAGATACGCAGTATTTT.

The genes are TRBV5-1 and TRBJ1-4, with D possibly matching TRBD1 (6 bases). Per germline, CDR1 SGHRS and CDR2 YFSETQ. The CDR3 loop spans 14 amino acids. V was clipped by 3 bases and J by 3 bases, with 9 bases between them. The CDR3 coding sequence is TGCGCCAGCAGCTCAGGGGTGGCTAATGAAAAACTGTTTTTT. Its translation is CASSSGVANEKLFF.

J is TRBJ1-6 and V is TRBV30, with 7 positions matching TRBD1. Per germline, CDR1 GTSNPN and CDR2 SVGIG (reference sequence). V dropped 5 bases and J dropped 5; count of bases not matched to a gene: 6. The CDR3 has 14 residues. This CDR3 reads CAWDRGRDNSPLHF. CDR3 bases: TGTGCCTGGGATAGGGGGCGGGATAATTCACCCCTCCACTTT.

J is TRBJ1-6 and V is TRBV4-1, with no clear D. Germline CDR1 is MGHRA and CDR2 is YSYEKL. V lost 0 bases and J 10 bases, leaving 19 bases between the germline ends. The length of the CDR3 is 17 residues. The CDR3 DNA is TGCGCCAGCAGCCAAGAGCTGGCCGCCATCGCCCCCTCACCCCTCCACTTT. Its protein is CASSQELAAIAPSPLHF.

The CDR3 region is CASSDRLSGGADEQFF. In DNA, the CDR3 is TGTGCCAGCAGCGACCGCCTCAGCGGGGGGGCGGATGAGCAGTTCTTC. V and J are TRBV7-8 and TRBJ2-1; 10 positions match TRBD2. Germline V gene lookup returns CDR1 SGHVS and CDR2 FQNEAQ. J gave up 8 bases and V 5 bases, and 12 bases lay outside the gene matches. The CDR3 sequence is 16 residues long.

V usage is TRBV5-1 and J usage is TRBJ2-5; TRBD1 matches 8 bases. This CDR3 has 14 amino acids. Per germline, CDR1 SGHRS and CDR2 YFSETQ. The J segment lost 1 base and the V segment lost 5 bases, leaving 4 bases of the junction unmatched. The CDR3 DNA reads as TGCGCCAGCAGTTTTACAGGGGGCCAAGAGACCCAGTACTTC. Translated: CASSFTGGQETQYF.

The V call is TRBV15, the J call TRBJ1-2, with D maybe TRBD1 (6 bases). The V end lost 1 base, the J end lost 14 bases, and 26 bases lay between the germline ends. This CDR3 spans 16 amino acids. Germline V CDR1 and CDR2: LNHNV, YYDKDF (reference sequence). This CDR3 reads CATSRAGTLERALGTF. DNA for the CDR3: TGTGCCACCAGCAGAGCCGGGACACTAGAGCGAGCATTGGGGACCTTC.

The rearrangement links TRBV2 to TRBJ2-1, with D maybe TRBD2 (6 bases). This CDR3 is built from 15 residues. Germline lookup yields CDR1 SNHLY and CDR2 FYNNEI. V was shortened by 3 bases and J by 7 bases, with 16 bases between the two germline ends. CDR3: CASSEGTSGGNEQFF. CDR3 nucleotide sequence: TGTGCCAGCAGTGAGGGGACTTCCGGGGGTAATGAGCAGTTCTTC.

This clone came up a few times. The junction does not match germline at one end; this may be a read error. V usage is TRBV7-7 and J usage is TRBJ2-7; 7 bases are a match to TRBD1. This CDR3 contains 15 residues. Per germline, CDR1 SSHAT and CDR2 FNYEAQ (reference sequence). The chain's CDR3 is CASSPGTANSYEQYF. CDR3 sequence (DNA): TGTGCTAGCAGCCCTGGGACAGCGAACTCCTACGAGCAGTACTTC.

The genes are TRBV5-1 and TRBJ2-7; D gene uncertain. Germline CDR1 is SGHRS and CDR2 is YFSETQ. CDR3 length: 18 amino acids. Trimming removed 0 bases from V and 3 bases from J, with 22 bases in between. CDR3 in DNA: TGCGCCAGCAGCTTGGGGGCAGGCCTATCCTCCCCCTACTACGAGCAGTACTTC. This translates into CASSLGAGLSSPYYEQYF.

In this sample, this clone turned up once. The chain recombines TRBV6-2 or TRBV6-3 with TRBJ1-1; TRBD1 might be the D (6 bases). Trimming took off 5 bases at V and 0 bases at J, with 13 bases between the two ends. The V gene's germline CDR1 is MNHEY and CDR2 SVGEGT. The CDR3 is 15 residues long. CDR3 residues: CASSKNREMNTEAFF. The CDR3 DNA reads TGTGCCAGCAGTAAAAACAGGGAAATGAACACTGAAGCTTTCTTT.

The J gene is TRBJ2-3, the V gene TRBV7-3; 7 positions match TRBD2. The CDR3 has 15 amino acids. CDR1 and CDR2 (germline): SGHTA, FQGTGA. After removal of 5 bases from V and 3 bases from J, the junction contained 8 bases not matched to a gene. The CDR3 DNA is TGTGCCAGCAGCCCGGGGGGACTAACTACAGATACGCAGTATTTT. It is translated as CASSPGGLTTDTQYF.

This chain joins TRBV2 and TRBJ2-7; possibly TRBD1 for D (5 bases). This CDR3 region has 12 residues. V dropped 7 bases and J dropped 4 bases, with 11 bases sitting between them. Germline CDR1 and CDR2: SNHLY and FYNNEI. CDR3 sequence (DNA): TGTGCCAGCAACCCGGACAAATACGAGCAGTACTTC. As protein: CASNPDKYEQYF.

The gene calls are TRBV4-3 and TRBJ2-3, with TRBD2 matching 8 bases. CDR1 LGHNA and CDR2 YSLEER come from the germline V gene. The V and J ends lost 4 bases and 8 bases, in that order; junction bases with no gene match: 14. The CDR3 loop spans 16 amino acids. CDR3 DNA: TGCGCCAGCAGCCCTGGCAGCGGGGGAGCTAAGGGTACGCAGTATTTT. Its protein is CASSPGSGGAKGTQYF.

V and J are TRBV5-1 and TRBJ2-7; TRBD2 is a possible D gene (5 bases). The CDR3 sequence is 14 residues long. Germline loops: CDR1 SGHRS, CDR2 YFSETQ. Between the trimmed V and J ends, which lost 4 bases and 7 bases, there was a span of 18 bases. The CDR3 reads CASSPLATTGEQYF. CDR3 nucleotides: TGCGCCAGCAGCCCCCTAGCTACTACGGGGGAGCAGTACTTC. The variable domain in full, with the rest retrieved from reference TRBV5-1 and TRBJ2-7, is KAGVTQTPRYLIKTRGQQVTLSCSPISGHRSVSWYQQTPGQGLQFLFEYFSETQRNKGNFPGRFSGRQFSNSRSEMNVSTLELGDSALYLCASSPLATTGEQYFGPGTRLTVT.

The genes are TRBV5-6 and TRBJ1-1; maybe TRBD1 (6 bases). Germline V gives CDR1 SGHDT, CDR2 YYEEEE. The CDR3 totals 12 residues. The V and J ends lost 3 bases and 7 bases respectively, with 10 bases between them. CDR3 sequence (DNA): TGTGCCAGCAGCTGGGCGGACAGTGAAGCTTTCTTT. It specifies CASSWADSEAFF.

This clone has only one observation. The genes are TRBV10-1 and TRBJ2-1; D may be TRBD2 (6 bases). This CDR3 is built from 13 residues. V shed 3 bases and J shed 8 bases, with 11 bases lying between them. Germline CDR1 WNHNN, CDR2 SYGVQD (reference sequence). CDR3 loop: CASSDGGIDEQFF. DNA for the CDR3: TGCGCCAGCAGTGACGGCGGGATCGATGAGCAGTTCTTC.

V gene TRBV19 combines with J gene TRBJ2-7, with TRBD1 identical over 11 bases. This CDR3 spans 13 amino acids. Germline CDR1 and CDR2: LNHDA and SQIVND (reference sequence). V shed 10 bases and J 6 bases; nucleotides not matched to a gene: 8. The CDR3 sequence: CATKDRGQGEQYF. Written as DNA, the CDR3 is TGTGCCACTAAGGACAGGGGGCAGGGCGAGCAGTACTTC.

The chain carries TRBV3-1 (or the pseudogene TRBV3-2) and TRBJ2-5; 12 positions match TRBD2. The CDR3 is made up of 16 amino acids. From germline, CDR1 is LGHDT and CDR2 YNNKEL (reference sequence). Germline trimming cut 4 bases from V and 1 base from J; bases unmatched to any gene: 4. The CDR3 here is CASSLRTSGAQETQYF. As DNA, the CDR3 is TGTGCCAGCAGCCTACGGACTAGCGGGGCCCAAGAGACCCAGTACTTC.

The chain combines TRBV19 with TRBJ2-1; possibly TRBD2 for D (5 bases). The CDR3 consists of 14 residues. Per germline, CDR1 LNHDA and CDR2 SQIVND (reference sequence). V gave up 6 bases and J gave up 0 bases, with 9 bases separating them. CDR3 coding DNA: TGTGCCAGTAGAGCAGGACTCTCCTACAATGAGCAGTTCTTC. Its translation is CASRAGLSYNEQFF.

This clone has just one count. The chain joins TRBV19 to TRBJ1-2, with 7 bases aligning to TRBD1. The germline V gene has CDR1 LNHDA and CDR2 SQIVND (reference sequence). This CDR3 contains 13 residues. Trimming took 6 bases from V and 8 from J; bases not matched to a gene: 9. In nucleotides, the CDR3 is TGTGCCAGTAGCCGAGGACAGGAAGGCGGCTACACCTTC. This codes for CASSRGQEGGYTF.

This chain connects TRBV29-1 to TRBJ1-1, with 8 bases lining up with TRBD1. The CDR3 extends over 13 amino acids. The J segment lost 5 bases and the V segment lost 3 bases, leaving 5 bases of the junction unmatched. Germline-derived CDR1 and CDR2 are SQVTM and ANQGSEA. The CDR3 DNA reads TGCAGCGTTGAGTCAGGGGGCTTGACTGAAGCTTTCTTT. It codes for CSVESGGLTEAFF.